What follows are 26 T cell receptor beta chains derived from one specimen sequenced in a study of OX40 agonist ivuxolimab in advanced cancers. Sequencing used immunoSEQ multiplex PCR; TCRdb keeps in-frame clones, though not all of them. This sample has tens of thousands of clones; roughly nine tenths occur once, and the top ten carry approximately 22%. The sequences come from CD4+ or CD8+ T cells sorted from blood, collected in a trial of the OX40 agonist ivuxolimab. These TCRs come from an adult with an advanced solid tumor such as melanoma, head and neck, liver or kidney cancer.

The genes are TRBV14 and TRBJ1-3; no reliable D call. This CDR3 has 15 residues. Trimming stripped 0 bases from V and 5 bases from J, with 11 bases between. Germline values: CDR1 SGHDN, CDR2 FVKESK. CDR3 in DNA: TGTGCCAGCAGCCAAGACAGATTCGAACGAAACACCATATATTTT. It translates to CASSQDRFERNTIYF.

The rearrangement links TRBV18 to TRBJ2-2; 10 bases fit TRBD2. CDR1 is KGHSH, CDR2 LQKENI, per germline. The ends lost 1 base at V and 2 bases at J; junction bases unmatched: 4. The CDR3 contains 17 residues. The CDR3 DNA sequence: TGTGCCAGCTCACCACGGCTAGCGGGGGATAACACCGGGGAGCTGTTTTTT. Encoded protein: CASSPRLAGDNTGELFF.

This clone appeared a single time. The chain couples TRBV13 to TRBJ2-1, with a tentative D call TRBD2 (5 bases). Trimming took off 8 bases at V and 5 bases at J, with 10 bases between the two ends. The CDR3 is 12 amino acids. Germline V gives CDR1 PRHDT, CDR2 FYEKMQ (reference sequence). This CDR3 reads CASSSGNNEQFF. The CDR3 coding sequence is TGTGCCAGCTCCTCGGGAAACAATGAGCAGTTCTTC.

The chain links TRBV6-5 to TRBJ2-3; perhaps TRBD1 as D (5 bases). From germline, CDR1 is MNHEY and CDR2 SVGAGI. With 6 bases removed from V and 2 bases from J, the gap between germline ends came to 12 bases. There are 14 residues in the CDR3. DNA of the CDR3: TGTGCCAGCAGCTCTGGACACGACACAGATACGCAGTATTTT. Translating it yields CASSSGHDTDTQYF.

The rearrangement links TRBV7-9 to TRBJ2-3; 8 nucleotides align to TRBD2. The CDR3 spans 14 residues. Germline CDR1 and CDR2: SEHNR and FQNEAQ (reference sequence). J gave up 1 base and V 5 bases, and 2 bases lay outside the gene matches. The CDR3 is CASSPGLGTDTQYF. For the CDR3, the DNA is TGTGCCAGCAGCCCGGGACTAGGCACAGATACGCAGTATTTT. The variable domain in full, with the rest retrieved from reference TRBV7-9 and TRBJ2-3, is DTGVSQNPRHKITKRGQNVTFRCDPISEHNRLYWYRQTLGQGPEFLTYFQNEAQLEKSRLLSDRFSAERPKGSFSTLEIQRTEQGDSAMYLCASSPGLGTDTQYFGPGTRLTVL.

This chain connects TRBV5-5 to TRBJ1-2, with 7 bases lining up with TRBD1. In germline, CDR1 is SGHKS, CDR2 YYEKEE (reference sequence). The CDR3 is 13 residues long. J was trimmed by 8 bases and V by 2 bases; bases with no gene match: 6. As DNA, the CDR3 is TGTGCCAGCAGCTTAGACAGGGAATGGGGCTACACCTTC. Translated: CASSLDREWGYTF.

The chain employs TRBV29-1 and TRBJ2-3; D possibly uses TRBD1 or TRBD2 (5 bases each). CDR3 length: 14 amino acids. Germline values: CDR1 SQVTM, CDR2 ANQGSEA. Deletions cut 8 bases from V and 0 bases from J, with 15 bases between. Here the CDR3 DNA reads TGCAGCCTCACCTTCGGGGCTAGCACAGATACGCAGTATTTT. It specifies CSLTFGASTDTQYF.

This clone is categorized as medium-sized. The chain couples TRBV7-9 to TRBJ2-7, with D maybe TRBD1 (5 bases). Germline CDR1 and CDR2: SEHNR and FQNEAQ (reference sequence). Trimming took off 4 bases at V and 1 base at J, with 20 bases between the two ends. The CDR3 extends over 17 amino acids. The CDR3 DNA reads as TGTGCCAGCAGCTCATACCCAACCCAATCAGGGTCCTACGAGCAGTACTTC. Residues: CASSSYPTQSGSYEQYF.

J is TRBJ2-3 and V is TRBV10-1, with D possibly matching TRBD2 (6 bases). V shed 0 bases and J shed 5 bases, with 6 bases lying between them. CDR3 length equals 13 residues. From germline, CDR1 is WNHNN and CDR2 SYGVQD (reference sequence). The CDR3 DNA reads TGCGCCAGCAGTGAGTCGGGGGGAGATACGCAGTATTTT. Translating gives CASSESGGDTQYF.

This clone appeared once. J is TRBJ2-1 and V is TRBV4-3, with TRBD2 as a possible D gene (6 bases). The CDR3 contains 16 residues. The germline V gene encodes CDR1 LGHNA and CDR2 YSLEER. Trimming removed 4 bases at V and 6 bases at J, with 19 bases between. CDR3 loop: CASSLDPGLRTNEQFF. The CDR3 DNA sequence: TGCGCCAGCAGCCTAGACCCGGGACTGCGCACCAATGAGCAGTTCTTC.

The rearrangement links TRBV6-4 to TRBJ2-3; D is undetermined. Germline V gives CDR1 MRHNA, CDR2 SNTAGT. There are 13 residues in the CDR3. Trimming took off 3 bases at V and 0 bases at J, with 4 bases between the two ends. CDR3 sequence (DNA): TGTGCCAGCAGTGAATGGAGCACAGATACGCAGTATTTT. Residues: CASSEWSTDTQYF.

This chain uses TRBV27 with TRBJ2-3; 12 nucleotides match TRBD2. The CDR3 spans 15 residues. Germline V gene lookup returns CDR1 MNHEY and CDR2 SMNVEV (reference sequence). V lost 6 bases and J lost 5; bases outside the gene matches: 6. CDR3 protein: CASSLLAGGLDTQYF. CDR3 DNA sequence: TGTGCCAGCAGCCTCCTAGCGGGAGGGTTAGATACGCAGTATTTT.

Turning to this clone: Other DNA sequences in the sample encode the same CDR3. The CDR3 sequence: CASSYGGTEAFF. The CDR3 region has the DNA TGTGCCAGCAGTTACGGGGGGACTGAAGCTTTCTTT. The chain has TRBV6-5 and TRBJ1-1; D possibly corresponds to TRBD1 (5 bases). The CDR3 consists of 12 residues. The germline V gene encodes CDR1 MNHEY and CDR2 SVGAGI. Trimming pared 2 bases from V and 5 bases from J, leaving 6 bases between.

The chain couples TRBV7-2 to TRBJ2-3; tentatively, D is TRBD2 (6 bases). V lost 3 bases and J lost 5, with 18 bases in between. CDR3 length equals 16 residues. Germline assignment: CDR1 SGHTA and CDR2 FQGNSA. The chain's CDR3 is CASSLRLEGAGDTQYF. Here the CDR3 DNA reads TGTGCCAGCAGCTTGCGTCTTGAGGGAGCGGGAGATACGCAGTATTTT.

Of note for this clone: At the DNA level, this CDR3 is encoded by other sequences in the same sample as well. This sequence joins TRBV6-5 and TRBJ2-1; 7 nucleotides align to TRBD2. This CDR3 comprises 15 residues. The V gene end was trimmed by 6 bases and the J gene end by 0 bases; junction bases not matched to a gene: 5. CDR1 is MNHEY and CDR2 is SVGAGI in the germline V gene. This chain's CDR3 is CASRPLAGSYNEQFF. The CDR3 region has the DNA TGTGCCAGCAGACCCTTAGCGGGCTCCTACAATGAGCAGTTCTTC.

V usage is TRBV12-5 and J usage is TRBJ2-1; 7 nucleotides match TRBD2. V shed 7 bases, J shed 3 bases, and the junction held 9 bases outside the gene matches. This CDR3 is 15 amino acids long. Germline loops: CDR1 LGHNT, CDR2 FRNRAP. This CDR3 is CASESGGVYYNEQFF. CDR3 DNA: TGTGCTAGTGAGAGTGGGGGGGTTTACTACAATGAGCAGTTCTTC. Full variable domain (remainder filled in from reference TRBV12-5 and TRBJ2-1): DARVTQTPRHKVTEMGQEVTMRCQPILGHNTVFWYRQTMMQGLELLAYFRNRAPLDDSGMPKDRFSAEMPDATLATLKIQPSEPRDSAVYFCASESGGVYYNEQFFGPGTRLTVL.

V usage is TRBV6-1 and J usage is TRBJ1-2, with D possibly matching TRBD1 (6 bases). The germline V gene encodes CDR1 MNHNS and CDR2 SASEGT. There are 13 residues in the CDR3. Trimming stripped 1 base from V and 8 bases from J, with 11 bases between. As DNA, the CDR3 is TGTGCCAGCAGTGAAGGCAGGGGTGGGGGCTACACCTTC. As protein: CASSEGRGGGYTF.

This clone was counted once. J is TRBJ2-1 and V is TRBV19, with D unresolved. V was pared by 5 bases and J by 6 bases, with 17 bases between. Germline CDR1 LNHDA, CDR2 SQIVND (reference sequence). The CDR3 covers 15 residues. In nucleotides, the CDR3 is TGTGCCAGTAGTGCCACTTCTATTTATGCCAATGAGCAGTTCTTC. It yields the protein CASSATSIYANEQFF.

The J gene is TRBJ1-1, the V gene TRBV14; 7 bases align to TRBD1. V lost 1 base, J lost 4 bases, and 9 bases stayed unmatched. The CDR3 runs 16 residues. Germline V lookup: CDR1 SGHDN, CDR2 FVKESK. Here the CDR3 DNA reads TGTGCCAGCAGCCAAGGCGTACAGGGGCTGGGCACTGAAGCTTTCTTT. Its translation: CASSQGVQGLGTEAFF.

This chain joins TRBV6-1 and TRBJ2-3, with 9 bases identical to TRBD2. CDR1 MNHNS and CDR2 SASEGT come from the germline V gene. The trim removed 3 bases at V and 0 bases at J, leaving 4 bases unmatched. The CDR3 covers 16 residues. The CDR3 bases are TGTGCCAGCAGTGAGACTAGCGGACAAAGCACAGATACGCAGTATTTT. It yields the protein CASSETSGQSTDTQYF.

This chain uses TRBV7-2 with TRBJ2-3; no firm D call. The CDR3 has 15 amino acids. V lost 5 bases, J lost 2 bases, and 14 bases lay in between. Germline V CDR1 and CDR2: SGHTA, FQGNSA. CDR3 nucleotide sequence: TGTGCCAGCAGCCGAACCTTAGGGCCCACAGATACGCAGTATTTT. It translates to CASSRTLGPTDTQYF.

This chain joins TRBV15 and TRBJ2-7; D remains unclear. The CDR3 totals 18 residues. With 0 bases removed from V and 3 bases from J, the gap between germline ends came to 21 bases. Looked up from germline, CDR1 is LNHNV and CDR2 is YYDKDF (reference sequence). As DNA, the CDR3 is TGTGCCACCAGCAGAGAACGGGTCGTCGGACCGTTCGGCTACGAGCAGTACTTC. It specifies CATSRERVVGPFGYEQYF.

V gene TRBV7-6 combines with J gene TRBJ1-5, with D possibly TRBD1 on 6 matching bases. This CDR3 has 18 residues. The V end lost 1 base, the J end lost 0 bases, and 16 bases lay between the germline ends. Germline CDR1 is SGHVS and CDR2 is FNYEAQ. DNA for the CDR3: TGTGCCAGCAGCTTAGGTACGGGGGGCGATTATAGCAATCAGCCCCAGCATTTT. It codes for CASSLGTGGDYSNQPQHF. Supplemented by reference TRBV7-6 and TRBJ1-5, the full variable domain reads GAGVSQSPRYKVTKRGQDVALRCDPISGHVSLYWYRQALGQGPEFLTYFNYEAQQDKSGLPNDRFSAERPEGSISTLTIQRTEQRDSAMYRCASSLGTGGDYSNQPQHFGDGTRLSIL.

The CDR3 reads CASSLAGSDTEAFF. The CDR3 DNA reads as TGTGCCAGCAGCTTGGCCGGGTCAGACACTGAAGCTTTCTTT. The chain links TRBV5-4 to TRBJ1-1; no definite D call. The germline V gene encodes CDR1 SGHNT and CDR2 YYREEE (reference sequence). The CDR3 is made up of 14 amino acids. The V and J ends lost 0 bases and 3 bases respectively, with 9 bases between them.

The V call is TRBV5-5, the J call TRBJ2-7; TRBD1 matches at 8 bases. The germline V gene encodes CDR1 SGHKS and CDR2 YYEKEE (reference sequence). The CDR3 is made up of 14 amino acids. V gave up 2 bases and J gave up 3 bases; unmatched junction bases: 4. The CDR3 DNA reads as TGTGCCAGCAGCTTTCAGGGGGCTTTCTACGAGCAGTACTTC. Its translation is CASSFQGAFYEQYF. The full variable domain, in which reference TRBV5-5 and TRBJ2-7 provide the parts outside the CDR3, is DAGVTQSPTHLIKTRGQQVTLRCSPISGHKSVSWYQQVLGQGPQFIFQYYEKEERGRGNFPDRFSARQFPNYSSELNVNALLLGDSALYLCASSFQGAFYEQYFGPGTRLTVT.

DNA for the CDR3: TGTGCCAGCAGTTTTACCCGACAGGGACGGAGTGAAAAACTGTTTTTT. Translating gives CASSFTRQGRSEKLFF. V gene TRBV6-5 combines with J gene TRBJ1-4; 7 bases agree with TRBD1. This CDR3 contains 16 residues. Germline CDR1 is MNHEY and CDR2 is SVGAGI. The ends lost 4 bases at V and 7 bases at J; junction bases unmatched: 12.